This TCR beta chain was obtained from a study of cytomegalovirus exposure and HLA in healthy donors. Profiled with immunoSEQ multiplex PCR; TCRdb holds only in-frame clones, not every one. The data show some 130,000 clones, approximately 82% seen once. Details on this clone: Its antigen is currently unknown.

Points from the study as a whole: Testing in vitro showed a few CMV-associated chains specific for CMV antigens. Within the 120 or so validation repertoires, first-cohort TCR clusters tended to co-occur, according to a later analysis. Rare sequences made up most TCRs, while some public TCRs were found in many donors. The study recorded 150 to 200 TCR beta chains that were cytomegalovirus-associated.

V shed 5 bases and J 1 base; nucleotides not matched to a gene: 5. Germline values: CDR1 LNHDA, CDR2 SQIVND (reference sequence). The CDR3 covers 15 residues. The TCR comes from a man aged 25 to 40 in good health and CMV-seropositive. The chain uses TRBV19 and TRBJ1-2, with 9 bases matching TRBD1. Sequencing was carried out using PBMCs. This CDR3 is CASSVGDRDNYGYTF. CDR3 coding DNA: TGTGCCAGTAGTGTGGGGGACAGGGATAACTATGGCTACACCTTC.